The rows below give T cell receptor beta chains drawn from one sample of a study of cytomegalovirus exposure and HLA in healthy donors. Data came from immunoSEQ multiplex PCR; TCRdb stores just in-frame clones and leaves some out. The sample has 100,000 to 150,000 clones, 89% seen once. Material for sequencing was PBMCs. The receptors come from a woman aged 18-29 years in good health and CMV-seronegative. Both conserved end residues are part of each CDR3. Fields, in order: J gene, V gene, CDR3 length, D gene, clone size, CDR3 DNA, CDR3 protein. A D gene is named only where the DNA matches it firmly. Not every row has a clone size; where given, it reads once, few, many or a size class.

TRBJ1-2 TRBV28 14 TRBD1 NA TGTGCCAGTAATGGGGGACAGGGCAACTATGGCTACACCTTC CASNGGQGNYGYTF
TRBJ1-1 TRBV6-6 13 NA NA TGTGCCAGCAGTGCCGGGGGGAACACTGAAGCTTTCTTT CASSAGGNTEAFF
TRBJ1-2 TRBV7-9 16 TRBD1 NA TGTGCCAGCAGCTTAGACCCCAGGGGGCCCAACTATGGCTACACCTTC CASSLDPRGPNYGYTF
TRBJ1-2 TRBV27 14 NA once TGTGCCAGCAGTTCCACCGGGACTACCTATGGCTACACCTTC CASSSTGTTYGYTF
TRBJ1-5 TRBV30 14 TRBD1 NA TGTGCCTGGAGTCCCGGACAGGGGAATCAGCCCCAGCATTTT CAWSPGQGNQPQHF
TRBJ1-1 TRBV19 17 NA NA TGTGCCAGTAGTATAGGATTACGGACACACATGAACACTGAAGCTTTCTTT CASSIGLRTHMNTEAFF
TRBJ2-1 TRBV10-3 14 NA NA TGTGCCATCAGGAGCCCCGGGGAATACAATGAGCAGTTCTTC CAIRSPGEYNEQFF
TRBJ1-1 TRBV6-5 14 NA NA TGTGCCAGCGGACGCCGGACAGTGAACACTGAAGCTTTCTTT CASGRRTVNTEAFF
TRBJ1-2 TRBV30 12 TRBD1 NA TGTGCCTGGAGTTCGACAGGGGCCGTATACACCTTC CAWSSTGAVYTF
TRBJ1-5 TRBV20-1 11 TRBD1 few TGCAGTGCTAGGGGACAGGGACCCCAGCATTTT CSARGQGPQHF
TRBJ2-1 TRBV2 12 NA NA TGTGCCAGCGCCCCGGAGCTAGGTGAGCAGTTCTTC CASAPELGEQFF
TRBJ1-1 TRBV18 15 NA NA TGTGCCAGCTCACCAAGGTGGGAGAAGTCCACTGAAGCTTTCTTT CASSPRWEKSTEAFF
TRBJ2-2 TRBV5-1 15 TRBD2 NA TGCGCCAGCAGAAGGACTAGCGGTAACACCGGGGAGCTGTTTTTT CASRRTSGNTGELFF
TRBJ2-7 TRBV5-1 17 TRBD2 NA TGCGCCAGCAGCTTGTTAGTAGCGGGAGGGCCGGACGACGAGCAGTACTTC CASSLLVAGGPDDEQYF
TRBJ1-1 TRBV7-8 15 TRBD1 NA TGTGCCAGCAGCTATACAGGACAGGGAGGGACTGAAGCTTTCTTT CASSYTGQGGTEAFF
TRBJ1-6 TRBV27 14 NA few TGTGCCAGCAGTTACACCCGGGGGAGTTCACCCCTCCACTTT CASSYTRGSSPLHF
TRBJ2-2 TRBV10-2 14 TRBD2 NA TGCGCCACCCTGGGGAGGGGAAACACCGGGGAGCTGTTTTTT CATLGRGNTGELFF
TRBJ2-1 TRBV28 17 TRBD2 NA TGTGCCAGCAGTTTTCCCCGTACTAGCGGGGGACTCAATGAGCAGTTCTTC CASSFPRTSGGLNEQFF
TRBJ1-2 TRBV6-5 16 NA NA TGTGCCAGCAGTTACTCGATAGGACAGTCTAACTATGGCTACACCTTC CASSYSIGQSNYGYTF
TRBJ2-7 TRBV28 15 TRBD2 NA TGTGCCAGCAGTTTTGGTCGTCTAGCGGGGGCCGAGCAGTACTTC CASSFGRLAGAEQYF
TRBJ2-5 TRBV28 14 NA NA TGTGCCAGCAGCCAGACAGGTACTCAAGAGACCCAGTACTTC CASSQTGTQETQYF
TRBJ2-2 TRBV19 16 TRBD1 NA TGTGCCAGTAGCCCAGGACAGGGGGCGAACACCGGGGAGCTGTTTTTT CASSPGQGANTGELFF
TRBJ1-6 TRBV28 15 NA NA TGTGCCAGCAGTGTGGGACACCAGTATAATTCACCCCTCCACTTT CASSVGHQYNSPLHF
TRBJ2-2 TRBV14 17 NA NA TGTGCCAGCAGCCAAGCATATCCGGGAGTTTACACCGGGGAGCTGTTTTTT CASSQAYPGVYTGELFF
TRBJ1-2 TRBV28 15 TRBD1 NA TGTGCCAGCAGTTTTTGGACAGGGGGCCGATATGGCTACACCTTC CASSFWTGGRYGYTF
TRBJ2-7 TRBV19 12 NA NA TGTGCCAGCGCCGACTCTTCCTACGAGCAGTACTTC CASADSSYEQYF
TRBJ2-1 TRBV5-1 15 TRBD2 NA TGCGCCAGCAGCTCGACTAGCGGGAGTTGGAATGAGCAGTTCTTC CASSSTSGSWNEQFF
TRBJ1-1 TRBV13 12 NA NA TGTGCCAGCAGCTGGACAGAGGCTGAAGCTTTCTTT CASSWTEAEAFF
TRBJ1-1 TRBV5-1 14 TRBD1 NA TGCGCCAGCAGCGGGAAGACAGGGAGCACTGAAGCTTTCTTT CASSGKTGSTEAFF
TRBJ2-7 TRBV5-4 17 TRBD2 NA TGTGCCAGCAGCTACGCTCGGACTAGCGGCCCAGAGGGAGAGCAGTACTTC CASSYARTSGPEGEQYF
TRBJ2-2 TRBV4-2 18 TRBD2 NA TGTGCCAGCAGCCAGGACTTAGCGGGGGGGCCGGACACCGGGGAGCTGTTTTTT CASSQDLAGGPDTGELFF
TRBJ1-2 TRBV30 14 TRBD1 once TGTGCCTGGAGGGTAACAGGGGGCGCGTCCGGCTACACCTTC CAWRVTGGASGYTF